The rows below give T cell receptor beta chains drawn from one sample of a study of T cell responses to AZD1222 COVID-19 vaccine. TCRdb keeps only in-frame clones here, not all; method: immunoSEQ multiplex PCR. This repertoire shows roughly 140,000 clones, approximately 90% found once; its top ten account for more than 2%. This material consisted of peripheral blood, taken on day 0 of AZD1222 vaccination. The receptors were sampled from an adult in good health. Both conserved end residues are part of each CDR3. A D gene is named only where the DNA matches it firmly. Clone sizes are given selectively: once, few, many, or a class where the clone is expanded.

length	D	V	size	J	CDR3	DNA
15	-	TRBV6-6	-	TRBJ2-2	CASSTSTGGTGELFF	-
12	-	TRBV6-5	-	TRBJ2-5	CASRVAQETQYF	TGTGCCTCCAGGGTAGCCCAAGAGACCCAGTACTTC
15	TRBD2	TRBV7-3	-	TRBJ2-1	CASSSGLATYNEQFF	TGTGCCAGCAGCTCCGGACTAGCGACCTACAATGAGCAGTTCTTC
14	TRBD1	TRBV6-5	medium-sized	TRBJ1-1	CASSSRTGYTEAFF	TGTGCCAGCAGTTCCCGGACAGGGTACACTGAAGCTTTCTTT
15	-	TRBV29-1	few	TRBJ1-2	CSVEGHRASNYGYTF	TGCAGCGTTGAAGGCCACAGGGCCTCTAACTATGGCTACACCTTC
16	TRBD1	TRBV30	-	TRBJ1-5	CAWSVGAGQMIQPQHF	TGTGCCTGGAGTGTAGGGGCGGGACAGATGATACAGCCCCAGCATTTT
11	-	TRBV12-3/TRBV12-4	few	TRBJ2-3	CASSFTDTQYF	TGTGCCAGCAGTTTCACAGATACGCAGTATTTT
13	-	TRBV28	-	TRBJ1-2	CASLGHNNYGYTF	TGTGCCAGCCTAGGCCACAACAACTATGGCTACACCTTC
15	TRBD1	TRBV27	-	TRBJ2-1	CASSRRTGGSDEQFF	TGTGCCAGCAGCCGTCGTACAGGGGGCAGCGATGAGCAGTTCTTC
15	-	TRBV19	-	TRBJ1-1	CASRDSGTVADETFF	TGTGCCAGTAGGGATTCCGGGACCGTGGCGGATGAAACTTTCTTT
14	TRBD1	TRBV6-5	-	TRBJ1-3	CASSKGQAQGTIYF	TGTGCCAGCAGTAAGGGACAGGCCCAGGGCACCATATATTTT
14	-	TRBV11-3	once	TRBJ2-7	CASSLTVASYEQYF	TGTGCCAGCAGCTTGACAGTTGCCTCCTACGAGCAGTACTTC
14	-	TRBV5-4	-	TRBJ1-6	CASSPSGFGSPLHF	TGTGCCAGCAGCCCCTCGGGGTTTGGATCACCCCTCCACTTT
17	TRBD2	TRBV4-3	-	TRBJ2-5	CASSQDTSGSPTETQYF	TGCGCCAGCAGCCAAGATACTAGCGGGAGTCCTACTGAGACCCAGTACTTC
21	TRBD2	TRBV7-8	-	TRBJ2-3	CASSRTLTSGPKGWSTDTQYF	TGTGCCAGCAGCCGAACGTTGACTAGCGGGCCTAAGGGATGGAGCACAGATACGCAGTATTTT
14	TRBD2	TRBV5-1	-	TRBJ2-5	CASSRLALQETQYF	TGCGCCAGCAGCCGACTAGCGTTACAAGAGACCCAGTACTTC
17	TRBD1	TRBV15	once	TRBJ1-1	CATSRDRRQGGNTEAFF	TGTGCCACCAGCAGAGATCGTAGACAGGGGGGGAACACTGAAGCTTTCTTT